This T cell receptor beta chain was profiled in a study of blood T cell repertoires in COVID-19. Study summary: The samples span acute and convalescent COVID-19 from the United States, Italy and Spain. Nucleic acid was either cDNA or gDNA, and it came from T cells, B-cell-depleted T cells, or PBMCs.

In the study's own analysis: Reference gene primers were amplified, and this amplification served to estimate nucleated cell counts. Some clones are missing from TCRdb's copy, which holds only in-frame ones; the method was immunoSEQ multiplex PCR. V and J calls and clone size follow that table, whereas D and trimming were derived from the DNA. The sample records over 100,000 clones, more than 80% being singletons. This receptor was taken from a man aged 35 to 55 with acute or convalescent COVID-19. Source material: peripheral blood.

CDR3 sequence (DNA): TGTGCCAGCAGTTATAACATTGCCTATGGCTACACCTTC. It specifies CASSYNIAYGYTF. The rearrangement links TRBV12-3 or TRBV12-4 to TRBJ1-2; D is ambiguous. The V end was cut by 4 bases, the J end by 4 bases, with 10 bases between. The CDR3 spans 13 residues.